The clone carrying this T cell receptor (beta chain) was seen a handful of times. Its antigen is unidentified. TCRdb redid the calling of the reads with MiXCR, one entry per CDR3 protein. Of about 570,000 distinct CDR3 sequences detected, approximately 40% appear once; the ten largest clones hold around 46%. This CDR3 comprises 14 residues. Germline loops: CDR1 SGHTA, CDR2 FQGNSA. The V and J ends lost 1 base and 6 bases respectively, with 9 bases between them. The sample is drawn from a study of T cell repertoires in cytomegalovirus infection. Study details: Based on public TCR beta signatures, there were indications of CMV infection and of a matching HLA type.

Points from the study as a whole: Dominant in the ex vivo response were TCR beta clonotypes restricted by HLA-C and specific for CMV. Cumulative frequency (of public TCR beta family members) identified carriers of CMV plus the relevant HLA.

The sample consisted of cultured PBMCs, taken from culture after CMV antigen stimulation. The gene calls are TRBV7-2 and TRBJ1-4, with D possibly matching TRBD1 (5 bases). This sequence was found in a human donor in good health (CMV status not recorded). Some clones in this sample may be carry-over from other donors' samples. CDR3 in DNA: TGTGCCAGCAGCTTAGAGGTGGGGGATGAAAAACTGTTTTTT. This sequence encodes CASSLEVGDEKLFF.